The 8 T cell receptor beta chains given below trace back to one sample, sequenced in a study of Ad26.COV2.S vaccination and SARS-CoV-2 variants. The treatment was: approximately 18 received Ad26.COV2.S at low or high dose, single or two shots; about 5 received placebo; per-sample allocation not given. The samples were gathered on day 63 after the first injection of vaccine or placebo. The data were produced by immunoSEQ multiplex PCR, yet TCRdb's version contains in-frame clones alone and is incomplete. The table records 350,000 to 600,000 clones, 80% to 90% of them present only once. The sample here was peripheral blood, taken in a trial of Ad26.COV2.S vaccine versus placebo. These receptor sequences come from a person aged 18-65 years who received the Ad26.COV2.S COVID-19 vaccine or a placebo.

The chain carries TRBV6-5 and TRBJ2-3, with TRBD2 matching over 13 bases. Germline CDR1 MNHEY, CDR2 SVGAGI. CDR3 length: 15 residues. The V and J ends lost 4 bases and 4 bases, in that order; junction bases with no gene match: 2. Written as DNA, the CDR3 is TGTGCCAGCAGTTGGACTAGCGGGAGCCCAGATACGCAGTATTTT. Amino acid sequence: CASSWTSGSPDTQYF.

CDR3 nucleotide sequence: TGTGCCAGCAGCCGCCACGGTGGCTACACCTTC. It codes for CASSRHGGYTF. This chain connects TRBV4-2 to TRBJ1-2; D gene ambiguous. The CDR3 totals 11 residues. Per the germline V gene, CDR1 is LGHNA and CDR2 is YNFKEQ. With 4 bases removed from V and 7 bases from J, the gap between germline ends came to 7 bases.

The chain joins TRBV2 to TRBJ2-7; TRBD2 might be the D (5 bases). This CDR3 has 13 residues. V was pared by 7 bases and J by 2 bases, with 12 bases between. Germline CDR1 and CDR2: SNHLY and FYNNEI. The CDR3 DNA follows: TGTGCCAGCACGGACTGGCTCGCCTACGAGCAGTACTTC. It yields the protein CASTDWLAYEQYF.

As for this clone: Other DNA sequences in the sample encode the same CDR3. The rearrangement links TRBV15 to TRBJ1-1, with a weak D call TRBD1 (6 bases). CDR3 length equals 13 residues. V was clipped by 6 bases and J by 0 bases, with 8 bases between them. Germline CDR1 LNHNV, CDR2 YYDKDF (reference sequence). CDR3 sequence reads: CATSQGLNTEAFF. Written as DNA, the CDR3 is TGTGCCACCAGTCAGGGGTTGAACACTGAAGCTTTCTTT.

The chain is built from TRBV19 and TRBJ2-2, with D unresolved. The CDR3 sequence is 14 residues long. CDR1 is LNHDA, CDR2 SQIVND, per germline (reference sequence). The V end was cut by 3 bases, the J end by 6 bases, with 11 bases between. This CDR3 reads CASSMGRTPGELFF. The CDR3 region has the DNA TGTGCCAGTAGTATGGGTAGGACGCCCGGGGAGCTGTTTTTT. The whole variable domain, filled in from reference TRBV19 and TRBJ2-2, reads DGGITQSPKYLFRKEGQNVTLSCEQNLNHDAMYWYRQDPGQGLRLIYYSQIVNDFQKGDIAEGYSVSREKKESFPLTVTSAQKNPTAFYLCASSMGRTPGELFFGEGSRLTVL.

The chain carries TRBV15 and TRBJ1-2; D possibly corresponds to TRBD1 (5 bases). V was shortened by 0 bases and J by 1 base, with 12 bases between the two germline ends. Germline-derived CDR1 and CDR2 are LNHNV and YYDKDF (reference sequence). This CDR3 is 16 amino acids long. The CDR3 loop is CATSRDRTGHNYGYTF. CDR3 bases: TGTGCCACCAGCAGAGATCGAACAGGCCATAACTATGGCTACACCTTC.

The gene calls are TRBV5-8 and TRBJ1-5; D gene uncertain. In germline, CDR1 is SGHTS, CDR2 YDEGEE. V lost 0 bases to trimming and J lost 7 bases, with 14 bases between them. CDR3 length: 15 residues. CDR3 DNA: TGTGCCAGCAGCTTGGTAAGGGCGTCTTACCAGCCCCAGCATTTT. Protein: CASSLVRASYQPQHF.

This clone appeared a single time. The CDR3 protein is CASSLLGTVNSPLHF. CDR3 nucleotide sequence: TGTGCCAGCAGCTTATTAGGGACGGTGAATTCACCCCTCCACTTT. The V call is TRBV11-1, the J call TRBJ1-6; possibly TRBD1 for D (5 bases). Germline values: CDR1 SGHAT, CDR2 FQDESV (reference sequence). This CDR3 is 15 amino acids long. Between the trimmed V and J ends, which lost 2 bases and 7 bases, there was a span of 12 bases.